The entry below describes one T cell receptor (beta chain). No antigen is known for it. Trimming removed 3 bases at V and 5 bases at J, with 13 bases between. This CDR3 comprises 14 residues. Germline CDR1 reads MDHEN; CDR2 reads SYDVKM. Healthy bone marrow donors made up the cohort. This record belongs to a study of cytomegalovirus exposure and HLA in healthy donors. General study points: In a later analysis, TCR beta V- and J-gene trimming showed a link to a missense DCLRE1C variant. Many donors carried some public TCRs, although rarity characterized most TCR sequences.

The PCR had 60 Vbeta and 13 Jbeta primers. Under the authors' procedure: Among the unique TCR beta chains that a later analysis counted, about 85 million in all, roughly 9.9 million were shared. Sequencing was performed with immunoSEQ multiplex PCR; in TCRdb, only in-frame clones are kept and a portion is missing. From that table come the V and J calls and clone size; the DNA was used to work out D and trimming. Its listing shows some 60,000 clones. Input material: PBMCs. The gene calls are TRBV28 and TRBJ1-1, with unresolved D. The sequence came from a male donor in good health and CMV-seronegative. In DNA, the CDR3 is TGTGCCAGCAGTTTGGCACTCATCGGGACTGAAGCTTTCTTT. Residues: CASSLALIGTEAFF. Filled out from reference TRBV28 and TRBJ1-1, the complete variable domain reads DVKVTQSSRYLVKRTGEKVFLECVQDMDHENMFWYRQDPGLGLRLIYFSYDVKMKEKGDIPEGYSVSREKKERFSLILESASTNQTSMYLCASSLALIGTEAFFGQGTRLTVV.